These 32 T cell receptor beta chains were all obtained from the same sample, sequenced in a study of blood T cell repertoires in COVID-19. The assay was immunoSEQ multiplex PCR, and TCRdb's table has in-frame clones only and misses some. The sample lists some 62,000 clones, less than 80% seen once, with 15% to 20% in the top ten. The sequencing sample was made of peripheral blood. The receptors were gathered from a man in his 60s with acute or convalescent COVID-19.

The rearrangement joins TRBV2 to TRBJ2-4, with D maybe TRBD1 (5 bases). This CDR3 comprises 15 residues. Germline V lookup: CDR1 SNHLY, CDR2 FYNNEI. Trimming pared 1 base from V and 5 bases from J, leaving 12 bases between. The CDR3, as DNA: TGTGCCAGCAGTGAAGTCGGCAGGGTGGAAAACATTCAGTACTTC. Translating it yields CASSEVGRVENIQYF. Complete variable domain (other parts from reference TRBV2 and TRBJ2-4): EPEVTQTPSHQVTQMGQEVILRCVPISNHLYFYWYRQILGQKVEFLVSFYNNEISEKSEIFDDQFSVERPDGSNFTLKIRSTKLEDSAMYFCASSEVGRVENIQYFGAGTRLSVL.

V gene TRBV4-2 combines with J gene TRBJ1-2; TRBD1 aligns across 7 bases. In germline, CDR1 is LGHNA, CDR2 YNFKEQ. Trimming cost V 1 base and J 8 bases; bases outside gene matches: 4. The CDR3 is 13 residues long. DNA for the CDR3: TGTGCCAGCAGCCAAGTGACAGGGCAAGGCTACACCTTC. Amino acids: CASSQVTGQGYTF.

V gene TRBV11-2 combines with J gene TRBJ1-1; no clear D gene. The CDR3 has 11 amino acids. V lost 3 bases and J lost 7, with 6 bases in between. Germline V gives CDR1 SGHAT, CDR2 FQNNGV. CDR3: CASSFDYEAFF. For the CDR3, the DNA is TGTGCCAGCAGCTTCGACTATGAAGCTTTCTTT.

The chain couples TRBV23-1 to TRBJ2-5; D gene uncertain. TRBV23-1 is placed among ORFs of uncertain function. This CDR3 has 14 residues. V was cut by 3 bases and J by 2 bases, with 10 bases left in between. CDR3 in amino acids: CASSHSPQQETQYF. CDR3 DNA sequence: TGCGCCAGCAGTCACTCCCCCCAGCAAGAGACCCAGTACTTC.

The rearrangement links TRBV27 to TRBJ2-2; D possibly corresponds to TRBD1 (5 bases). The CDR3 is 14 residues long. CDR1 and CDR2 (germline): MNHEY, SMNVEV (reference sequence). Trimming took off 6 bases at V and 3 bases at J, with 11 bases between the two ends. Here the CDR3 DNA reads TGTGCCAGCAGCCCTGACAGTTACACCGGGGAGCTGTTTTTT. Translating gives CASSPDSYTGELFF.

The genes are TRBV19 and TRBJ2-1; weak D call: TRBD2 (5 bases). V was trimmed by 8 bases and J by 4 bases, leaving 12 bases between them. The CDR3 extends over 13 amino acids. The germline V gene has CDR1 LNHDA and CDR2 SQIVND (reference sequence). CDR3 protein: CASREGRYNEQFF. The CDR3, as DNA: TGTGCCAGTCGAGAGGGCCGATACAATGAGCAGTTCTTC.

The chain recombines TRBV29-1 with TRBJ2-7; TRBD1 matches 8 bases. V lost 6 bases to trimming and J lost 0 bases; unmatched junction nucleotides: 4. Germline lookup yields CDR1 SQVTM and CDR2 ANQGSEA. The CDR3 length is 13 residues. The DNA for the CDR3 is TGCAGCGTGCTACAGGGGGTCTCCTACGAGCAGTACTTC. Its translation: CSVLQGVSYEQYF.

The J gene is TRBJ1-1, the V gene TRBV15, with a tentative D call TRBD1 (6 bases). CDR1 and CDR2 from the germline V gene are LNHNV and YYDKDF (reference sequence). The CDR3 is made up of 15 amino acids. With 3 bases removed from V and 2 bases from J, the gap between germline ends came to 13 bases. The CDR3 sequence is CATSSRRGANTEAFF. CDR3 sequence (DNA): TGTGCCACCAGCAGTAGACGGGGGGCCAACACTGAAGCTTTCTTT.

The chain has TRBV2 and TRBJ2-7; 11 nucleotides line up with TRBD1. Trimming at V came to 7 bases and at J to 6 bases, leaving 8 bases not matched to a gene. Germline V CDR1 and CDR2: SNHLY, FYNNEI. The CDR3 runs to 14 residues. Written as DNA, the CDR3 is TGTGCCAGCAAATTGGACAGGGGGCGGGGCGAGCAGTACTTC. Amino acid sequence: CASKLDRGRGEQYF.

The V call is TRBV7-6, the J call TRBJ2-3; 10 nucleotides match TRBD2. V shed 5 bases and J 3 bases; nucleotides not matched to a gene: 8. CDR1 and CDR2 (germline): SGHVS, FNYEAQ. The CDR3 spans 16 residues. The CDR3 here is CASSRQAGGPTDTQYF. The CDR3 nucleotides read TGTGCCAGCAGCCGTCAAGCGGGAGGGCCTACAGATACGCAGTATTTT. Full variable domain (remainder filled in from reference TRBV7-6 and TRBJ2-3): GAGVSQSPRYKVTKRGQDVALRCDPISGHVSLYWYRQALGQGPEFLTYFNYEAQQDKSGLPNDRFSAERPEGSISTLTIQRTEQRDSAMYRCASSRQAGGPTDTQYFGPGTRLTVL.

The chain joins TRBV9 to TRBJ2-7; 10 bases map to TRBD2. Germline V gene lookup returns CDR1 SGDLS and CDR2 YYNGEE. This CDR3 spans 15 amino acids. Trimming cost V 3 bases and J 6 bases; bases outside gene matches: 9. CDR3 sequence (DNA): TGTGCCAGCAGCGAAATGGGCCTAGCGGGAGTCGAGCAGTACTTC. The encoded protein is CASSEMGLAGVEQYF.

The chain recombines TRBV28 with TRBJ2-1; 8 nucleotides agree with TRBD2. The CDR3 has 14 amino acids. Losses at the gene ends were 5 bases for V and 14 bases for J; bases not matched to a gene: 14. The germline CDR1 and CDR2 sequences are MDHEN and SYDVKM. CDR3 protein: CASSRTPGGSQEFF. The CDR3 DNA is TGTGCCAGCAGTCGAACTCCGGGGGGGAGTCAGGAGTTCTTC.

The rearrangement links TRBV30 to TRBJ1-1; D is ambiguous. The CDR3 totals 11 residues. Trimming left V 0 bases short and J 7 bases short, with 6 bases between. The germline V gene encodes CDR1 GTSNPN and CDR2 SVGIG (reference sequence). CDR3 bases: TGTGCCTGGAGTGTACGGTTTGAAGCTTTCTTT. Translation: CAWSVRFEAFF.

The chain uses TRBV7-9 and TRBJ1-1, with D perhaps TRBD1 (5 bases). Looked up from germline, CDR1 is SEHNR and CDR2 is FQNEAQ (reference sequence). The ends were cut back, 5 bases at V and 4 bases at J, with 14 bases in the middle. This CDR3 contains 14 residues. The DNA of the CDR3 is TGTGCCAGCAGCCACGAGGCGGGGGGCACTGAAGCTTTCTTT. It encodes CASSHEAGGTEAFF.

The rearrangement uses TRBV27 and TRBJ2-7; tentatively, D is TRBD1 (5 bases). Germline CDR1 reads MNHEY; CDR2 reads SMNVEV (reference sequence). Between the trimmed V and J ends, which lost 2 bases and 6 bases, there was a span of 14 bases. The CDR3 spans 14 residues. CDR3 residues: CASSLGHWSGEQYF. The CDR3 DNA reads as TGTGCCAGCAGTTTAGGACATTGGTCCGGCGAGCAGTACTTC.

This clone showed up just a few times. The chain has TRBV28 and TRBJ1-5; tentatively, D is TRBD1 (5 bases). This CDR3 has 14 residues. Germline CDR1 is MDHEN and CDR2 is SYDVKM. V lost 6 bases and J lost 4, with 13 bases in between. CDR3 in DNA: TGTGCCAGCAGCCTCGACAGACTTAATCAGCCCCAGCATTTT. Its protein product is CASSLDRLNQPQHF.

The J gene is TRBJ1-2, the V gene TRBV6-1, with unresolved D. V was shortened by 4 bases and J by 4 bases, with 19 bases between the two germline ends. In germline, CDR1 is MNHNS, CDR2 SASEGT. The CDR3 totals 16 residues. The CDR3: CASSASIRRELYGYTF. CDR3 nucleotide sequence: TGTGCCAGCAGTGCCTCGATTCGCCGGGAACTCTATGGCTACACCTTC.

The chain couples TRBV28 to TRBJ2-7, with 7 nucleotides matching TRBD2. CDR3 length: 13 amino acids. Germline V gene sequence: CDR1 MDHEN, CDR2 SYDVKM. J was trimmed by 1 base and V by 8 bases; bases with no gene match: 5. CDR3 loop: CASRRGESYEQYF. The CDR3 DNA is TGTGCCAGCCGCCGGGGGGAATCCTACGAGCAGTACTTC.

The table lists this clone with a few counts. This rearrangement joins TRBV7-2 to TRBJ2-5; D is ambiguous. The CDR3 spans 13 residues. Germline CDR1 is SGHTA and CDR2 is FQGNSA. The V end was cut by 4 bases, the J end by 4 bases, with 10 bases between. CDR3 DNA: TGTGCCAGCAGCTCGAGTCGCGGAGAGACCCAGTACTTC. Residues: CASSSSRGETQYF.

This rearrangement joins TRBV7-9 to TRBJ1-6, with D maybe TRBD1 (6 bases). The CDR3 runs 15 residues. CDR1 SEHNR and CDR2 FQNEAQ come from the germline V gene (reference sequence). The V end was cut by 5 bases, the J end by 5 bases, with 13 bases between. The CDR3 DNA reads as TGTGCCAGCAGCCGGAACAGGGCGAATAATTCACCCCTCCACTTT. Translating it yields CASSRNRANNSPLHF.

The rearrangement joins TRBV19 to TRBJ2-2; 8 positions match TRBD1. Germline CDR1 and CDR2: LNHDA and SQIVND (reference sequence). V shed 3 bases, J shed 5 bases, and the junction held 8 bases outside the gene matches. This CDR3 comprises 16 residues. The CDR3 sequence: CASSMQGALGTGELFF. The CDR3 nucleotides read TGTGCCAGTAGTATGCAGGGGGCGTTAGGTACCGGGGAGCTGTTTTTT.

This rearrangement joins TRBV2 to TRBJ2-5, with a tentative D call TRBD1 (7 bases). The V and J ends lost 5 bases and 5 bases respectively, with 12 bases between them. Germline lookup yields CDR1 SNHLY and CDR2 FYNNEI. The CDR3 loop spans 13 amino acids. Here the CDR3 reads CASSRRGVETQYF. For the CDR3, the DNA is TGTGCCAGCAGTCGCAGGGGGGTCGAGACCCAGTACTTC.

This rearrangement joins TRBV28 to TRBJ2-6; no definite D call. The germline V gene has CDR1 MDHEN and CDR2 SYDVKM. This CDR3 comprises 15 residues. V gave up 5 bases and J gave up 4 bases, with 12 bases separating them. The CDR3 coding sequence is TGTGCCAGCAGTATCCTTCCCGTCGGGGCCAACGTCCTGACTTTC. It encodes CASSILPVGANVLTF.

This clone came up a few times. The gene calls are TRBV11-2 and TRBJ1-3; D is undetermined. The germline V gene has CDR1 SGHAT and CDR2 FQNNGV. V lost 0 bases to trimming and J lost 3 bases, with 9 bases between them. This CDR3 region has 15 residues. Here the CDR3 DNA reads TGTGCCAGCAGCTTAGAAGAGGAAAATGGAAACACCATATATTTT. Translating gives CASSLEEENGNTIYF.

The gene calls are TRBV5-1 and TRBJ1-1; 7 nucleotides align to TRBD1. The CDR3 extends over 13 amino acids. Trimming removed 0 bases from V and 11 bases from J; junction bases left unmatched: 7. The germline V gene has CDR1 SGHRS and CDR2 YFSETQ. CDR3 nucleotide sequence: TGCGCCAGCAGCTTGGGACGACAGGGTGCCGCTTTCTTT. It translates to CASSLGRQGAAFF.

The chain carries TRBV5-1 and TRBJ2-3; a weak D match, TRBD2 (6 bases). Germline-derived CDR1 and CDR2 are SGHRS and YFSETQ. The CDR3 covers 13 residues. The V and J ends lost 0 bases and 5 bases respectively, with 7 bases between them. The CDR3 coding sequence is TGCGCCAGCAGCTTGGGGAGGGGAGATACGCAGTATTTT. Its translation is CASSLGRGDTQYF.

The genes are TRBV6-5 and TRBJ2-7; 11 nucleotides agree with TRBD2. The CDR3 loop spans 16 amino acids. The ends lost 0 bases at V and 4 bases at J; junction bases unmatched: 5. Germline V gene sequence: CDR1 MNHEY, CDR2 SVGAGI. The CDR3 DNA is TGTGCCAGCAGTTACTCGGGGACTAGCGGATTTTACGAGCAGTACTTC. Translated, it gives CASSYSGTSGFYEQYF.

The gene calls are TRBV5-1 and TRBJ1-3, with TRBD1 as a possible D gene (6 bases). CDR3 length equals 17 residues. The germline gives CDR1 SGHRS, CDR2 YFSETQ. V was cut by 1 base and J by 0 bases, with 14 bases left in between. The CDR3 DNA sequence: TGCGCCAGCAGCTTGCGAGGACAGACCACCTCTGGAAACACCATATATTTT. Translation: CASSLRGQTTSGNTIYF.

The chain links TRBV19 to TRBJ2-5, with 8 bases identical to TRBD1. Germline trimming cut 8 bases from V and 2 bases from J; bases unmatched to any gene: 16. The CDR3 runs to 17 residues. Germline-derived CDR1 and CDR2 are LNHDA and SQIVND (reference sequence). CDR3 bases: TGTGCCAGTCGCCAGGGGACAGGCGCCTTCGGGCAAGAGACCCAGTACTTC. It is translated as CASRQGTGAFGQETQYF.

The chain combines TRBV6-5 with TRBJ2-5, with 7 bases lining up with TRBD1. CDR3 size: 13 residues. CDR1 is MNHEY, CDR2 SVGAGI, per germline. The V segment lost 6 bases and the J segment 3 bases; nucleotides outside the gene matches: 4. The CDR3 region is CASRAGGKETQYF. The CDR3 bases are TGTGCCAGCAGGGCAGGGGGTAAAGAGACCCAGTACTTC.

The J gene is TRBJ1-3, the V gene TRBV9; D may be TRBD1 (6 bases). V was pared by 7 bases and J by 2 bases, with 16 bases between. CDR3 length equals 15 residues. The V gene's germline CDR1 is SGDLS and CDR2 YYNGEE. CDR3 region: CASSRGGTAGNTIYF. For the CDR3, the DNA is TGTGCCAGCTCGCGGGGGGGCACGGCTGGAAACACCATATATTTT.

This clone was recorded once. In DNA, the CDR3 is TGCAGCGTTGGAGGAGGAGGGTTTGAAGCTTTCTTT. This sequence encodes CSVGGGGFEAFF. The rearrangement joins TRBV29-1 to TRBJ1-1, with unresolved D. Trimming removed 4 bases from V and 7 bases from J, with 13 bases in between. Germline CDR1 SQVTM, CDR2 ANQGSEA. The CDR3 length is 12 residues. Combining the CDR3 with reference TRBV29-1 and TRBJ1-1 gives the whole variable domain SAVISQKPSRDICQRGTSLTIQCQVDSQVTMMFWYRQQPGQSLTLIATANQGSEATYESGFVIDKFPISRPNLTFSTLTVSNMSPEDSSIYLCSVGGGGFEAFFGQGTRLTVV.